Presented here are 21 T cell receptor beta chains from one specimen sequenced in a study of blood T cell repertoires in COVID-19. Profiling relied on immunoSEQ multiplex PCR, and the TCRdb table lists in-frame clones only, not all of them. The sample has some 250,000 clones; around nine tenths are singletons. Sequences were obtained from peripheral blood. The receptors derive from a middle-aged woman who had recovered from COVID-19.

The chain has TRBV18 and TRBJ2-7; TRBD2 aligns across 15 bases. This CDR3 region has 17 residues. Germline lookup yields CDR1 KGHSH and CDR2 LQKENI. With V trimmed by 1 base and J by 6 bases, 7 bases remained unmatched. Here the CDR3 DNA reads TGTGCCAGCTCACCACGAGGACTAGCGGGAGGGCTCGGCGAGCAGTACGTC. Translated: CASSPRGLAGGLGEQYV.

The rearrangement uses TRBV7-3 and TRBJ2-5; 13 nucleotides align to TRBD2. The germline V gene encodes CDR1 SGHTA and CDR2 FQGTGA. This CDR3 has 17 residues. With 5 bases clipped from V and 5 bases from J, the junction kept 11 bases outside the gene matches. DNA of the CDR3: TGTGCCAGCAGCCCCCCCGGACTAGCGGGAGTTGGTGAGACCCAGTACTTC. Translating it yields CASSPPGLAGVGETQYF.

V and J are TRBV7-9 and TRBJ2-7; 10 bases align to TRBD2. The CDR3 has 15 amino acids. The V gene's germline CDR1 is SEHNR and CDR2 FQNEAQ (reference sequence). Trimming at V came to 0 bases and at J to 2 bases, leaving 1 base not matched to a gene. The CDR3 loop is CASSLAGTSAYEQYF. The DNA for the CDR3 is TGTGCCAGCAGCTTAGCCGGGACTAGCGCCTACGAGCAGTACTTC.

This chain uses TRBV5-4 with TRBJ1-3; TRBD1 aligns across 12 bases. Germline loops: CDR1 SGHNT, CDR2 YYREEE (reference sequence). This CDR3 is 18 amino acids long. Losses at the gene ends were 4 bases for V and 0 bases for J; bases not matched to a gene: 8. CDR3 nucleotides: TGTGCCAGCAGCCCGGGGACAGGGGGCGAGTTCTCTGGAAACACCATATATTTT. This codes for CASSPGTGGEFSGNTIYF.

CDR3 coding DNA: TGTGCCAGCACCCCGACAGGGGCCGTCGGCGAGCAGTACTTC. Its protein product is CASTPTGAVGEQYF. The chain couples TRBV6-5 to TRBJ2-7, with TRBD1 matching 8 bases. J was trimmed by 6 bases and V by 7 bases; bases with no gene match: 11. The CDR3 sequence is 14 residues long. The germline gives CDR1 MNHEY, CDR2 SVGAGI.

This chain links TRBV6-6 with TRBJ2-7, with TRBD1 matching 11 bases. The CDR3 length is 15 residues. The V and J ends lost 4 bases and 2 bases, in that order; junction bases with no gene match: 4. CDR1 is MNHNY and CDR2 is SVGAGI in the germline V gene (reference sequence). Here the CDR3 reads CASSSPGQGAYEQYF. CDR3 DNA sequence: TGTGCCAGCAGTTCTCCGGGACAGGGGGCCTACGAGCAGTACTTC.

The chain uses TRBV27 and TRBJ2-1; D is possibly TRBD1 (6 bases). The CDR3 covers 16 residues. The V end lost 7 bases, the J end lost 0 bases, and 16 bases lay between the germline ends. CDR1 and CDR2 (germline): MNHEY, SMNVEV (reference sequence). DNA for the CDR3: TGTGCCAGCACCCCCTTTGGGGGCCGCTCCTACAATGAGCAGTTCTTC. Its protein is CASTPFGGRSYNEQFF.

This sequence joins TRBV28 and TRBJ1-5; 7 bases line up with TRBD1. The CDR3 contains 12 residues. With V trimmed by 5 bases and J by 9 bases, 4 bases remained unmatched. In germline, CDR1 is MDHEN, CDR2 SYDVKM. CDR3 DNA sequence: TGTGCCAGCAGTCCAGGGGGACGGCCCCAGCATTTT. It is translated as CASSPGGRPQHF.

The chain carries TRBV5-6 and TRBJ2-3; 14 nucleotides agree with TRBD2. V lost 4 bases to trimming and J lost 4 bases; unmatched junction nucleotides: 8. The CDR3 sequence is 17 residues long. Germline V gives CDR1 SGHDT, CDR2 YYEEEE. CDR3 sequence reads: CASSATTSGRASDTQYF. CDR3 DNA sequence: TGTGCCAGCAGCGCCACGACTAGCGGGAGGGCCTCAGATACGCAGTATTTT.

The rearrangement joins TRBV10-3 to TRBJ2-1; 7 bases align to TRBD1. The CDR3 sequence is 14 residues long. Germline lookup yields CDR1 ENHRY and CDR2 SYGVKD. The V segment lost 6 bases and the J segment 8 bases; nucleotides outside the gene matches: 10. This chain's CDR3 is CAISRRGSEDEQFF. The DNA of the CDR3 is TGTGCCATCAGCCGCAGGGGGAGCGAGGATGAGCAGTTCTTC.

V is TRBV14 and J is TRBJ1-1; D not resolved. Between the trimmed V and J ends, which lost 7 bases and 1 base, there was a span of 16 bases. CDR1 is SGHDN, CDR2 FVKESK, per germline. This CDR3 spans 15 amino acids. The CDR3 loop reads CASTPIGSKNTEAFF. The CDR3 DNA follows: TGTGCCAGCACCCCAATCGGGTCGAAGAACACTGAAGCTTTCTTT.

The chain uses TRBV4-1 and TRBJ1-5; a weak D match, TRBD1 (5 bases). The CDR3 runs to 15 residues. The V gene's germline CDR1 is MGHRA and CDR2 YSYEKL. Deletions cut 0 bases from V and 4 bases from J, with 10 bases between. The CDR3 DNA is TGCGCCAGCAGCCAAGATATGGGGACTAATCAGCCCCAGCATTTT. This codes for CASSQDMGTNQPQHF.

Details on this clone: Other DNA sequences in this sample translate to the same CDR3. The rearrangement uses TRBV6-5 and TRBJ2-7; weak D call: TRBD2 (7 bases). The CDR3 extends over 13 amino acids. Per germline, CDR1 MNHEY and CDR2 SVGAGI. Trimming shortened V by 6 bases and J by 0 bases, and 9 bases separated the two germline ends. Here the CDR3 DNA reads TGTGCCAGCAGGAGGGGGGGCTCCTACGAGCAGTACTTC. This encodes CASRRGGSYEQYF.

The V call is TRBV30, the J call TRBJ1-5; 9 bases are a match to TRBD1. J lost 4 bases, V lost 7 bases, and 20 bases had no gene match. Germline lookup yields CDR1 GTSNPN and CDR2 SVGIG (reference sequence). This CDR3 comprises 18 residues. The CDR3 DNA sequence: TGTGCCTTAAGCGAGAAACAGGGGGCGAGCCCGAGAAATCAGCCCCAGCATTTT. The encoded protein is CALSEKQGASPRNQPQHF.

The chain employs TRBV6-5 and TRBJ1-5; 7 nucleotides line up with TRBD1. The CDR3 consists of 15 residues. Germline V lookup: CDR1 MNHEY, CDR2 SVGAGI. V was pared by 2 bases and J by 6 bases, with 7 bases of the junction left unmatched. The CDR3 reads CASSYSVGGSQPQHF. CDR3 bases: TGTGCCAGCAGTTACAGTGTAGGGGGCAGTCAGCCCCAGCATTTT.

The chain is built from TRBV27 and TRBJ2-2, with D maybe TRBD2 (7 bases). This CDR3 region has 16 residues. From germline, CDR1 is MNHEY and CDR2 SMNVEV (reference sequence). The V gene lost 7 bases and the J gene lost 2 bases, with 17 bases spanning the gap. Written as DNA, the CDR3 is TGTGCCAGCACCCCGGGCGGGGGCGTCAACACCGGGGAGCTGTTTTTT. Its protein product is CASTPGGGVNTGELFF.

The chain recombines TRBV30 with TRBJ1-4, with D unclear. The CDR3 has 12 residues. The V end was cut by 0 bases, the J end by 8 bases, with 7 bases between. Germline values: CDR1 GTSNPN, CDR2 SVGIG (reference sequence). CDR3 bases: TGTGCCTGGAGTGTAAGCGGGGAAAAACTGTTTTTT. Its protein is CAWSVSGEKLFF.

The rearrangement links TRBV5-1 to TRBJ1-6; the D gene is possibly TRBD1 (5 bases). Trimming stripped 2 bases from V and 5 bases from J, with 11 bases between. The length of the CDR3 is 15 residues. Germline loops: CDR1 SGHRS, CDR2 YFSETQ. The CDR3 here is CASSFSGADNSPLHF. The CDR3 DNA is TGCGCCAGCAGCTTTAGCGGGGCTGATAATTCACCCCTCCACTTT.

The chain employs TRBV3-1 (or the pseudogene TRBV3-2) and TRBJ2-7, with TRBD2 matching 13 bases. Germline CDR1 reads LGHDT; CDR2 reads YNNKEL (reference sequence). The ends lost 0 bases at V and 2 bases at J; junction bases unmatched: 4. The CDR3 runs 17 residues. CDR3: CASSQEPTSGRAYEQYF. CDR3 DNA: TGTGCCAGCAGCCAAGAACCTACTAGCGGGAGGGCCTACGAGCAGTACTTC.

The chain carries TRBV6-6 and TRBJ1-1; 8 nucleotides line up with TRBD1. With V trimmed by 5 bases and J by 0 bases, 11 bases remained unmatched. Germline CDR1 and CDR2: MNHNY and SVGAGI (reference sequence). CDR3 length equals 17 residues. For the CDR3, the DNA is TGTGCCAGCAGTCACCCGGACAGGGTTCAAATGAACACTGAAGCTTTCTTT. Protein product: CASSHPDRVQMNTEAFF.

The chain is built from TRBV6-6 and TRBJ2-7, with D unclear. Trimming removed 6 bases from V and 1 base from J, with 4 bases in between. Germline assignment: CDR1 MNHNY and CDR2 SVGAGI (reference sequence). The CDR3 loop spans 11 amino acids. CDR3 residues: CASRESYEQYF. The DNA of the CDR3 is TGTGCCAGCAGGGAGTCCTACGAGCAGTACTTC.